These 7 T cell receptor beta chains were all obtained from the same sample, sequenced in a study of blood T cell repertoires in COVID-19 (dated by TCRdb to 2018 to 2021). Libraries were prepared through the immunoSEQ multiplex PCR assay. TCRdb holds this immuneACCESS table with in-frame rearrangements only. Some clones are missing; in checked studies, unresolved V genes explain under half, and the rest has no known cause. This sample is represented by tens of thousands of clones; roughly 87% of them were singletons. The ten biggest clones cover about 6.6% of the sample. Sequenced input: peripheral blood. Receptors originate from a man in his fifties with active COVID-19.

This chain joins TRBV5-1 and TRBJ2-3; a possible D gene is TRBD2 (6 bases). This CDR3 is built from 14 residues. The V end lost 5 bases, the J end lost 3 bases, and 13 bases lay between the germline ends. Germline V gives CDR1 SGHRS, CDR2 YFSETQ. In DNA form, the CDR3 reads TGCGCCAGCAGTCGTGTAGCGGTAACAGATACGCAGTATTTT. It is translated as CASSRVAVTDTQYF.

The CDR3 sequence: CASTDGGGWGRVYEQYF. The DNA of the CDR3 is TGTGCCAGCACCGATGGAGGGGGCTGGGGTAGGGTGTACGAGCAGTACTTC. The V call is TRBV2, the J call TRBJ2-7; a weak D match, TRBD1 (7 bases). From germline, CDR1 is SNHLY and CDR2 FYNNEI. Trimming removed 7 bases at V and 4 bases at J, with 26 bases between. The CDR3 sequence is 17 residues long.

There are a few counts of this clone. The chain recombines TRBV25-1 with TRBJ1-6, with D possibly matching TRBD1 (5 bases). Germline loops: CDR1 MGHDK, CDR2 SYGVNS. V was trimmed by 4 bases and J by 6 bases, leaving 13 bases between them. The CDR3 has 15 amino acids. Here the CDR3 reads CASSGGEGPNSPLHF. The CDR3 DNA follows: TGTGCCAGCAGTGGGGGGGAGGGCCCTAATTCACCCCTCCACTTT.

The genes are TRBV15 and TRBJ2-5; possibly TRBD2 for D (6 bases). Per germline, CDR1 LNHNV and CDR2 YYDKDF (reference sequence). The CDR3 spans 15 residues. V lost 2 bases and J lost 1, with 11 bases in between. CDR3 bases: TGTGCCACCAGCAGACTGGGACTTCTCCAAGAGACCCAGTACTTC. Protein: CATSRLGLLQETQYF.

This rearrangement joins TRBV25-1 to TRBJ1-1, with D maybe TRBD1 (5 bases). From germline, CDR1 is MGHDK and CDR2 SYGVNS. V was trimmed by 1 base and J by 1 base, leaving 10 bases between them. The CDR3 extends over 15 amino acids. CDR3 in DNA: TGTGCCAGCAGTGAATTAGGGGCGAGGAACACTGAAGCTTTCTTT. It encodes CASSELGARNTEAFF.

In DNA, the CDR3 is TGTGCCAGCAGCGTAGTCGGGGGGGCCCCCGGGGAGCTGTTTTTT. Its protein is CASSVVGGAPGELFF. The chain has TRBV9 and TRBJ2-2; 8 bases fit TRBD2. The V gene's germline CDR1 is SGDLS and CDR2 YYNGEE. Trimming removed 0 bases from V and 6 bases from J; junction bases left unmatched: 4. The CDR3 contains 15 residues.

The V call is TRBV28, the J call TRBJ2-7; 12 nucleotides agree with TRBD2. The CDR3 sequence is 16 residues long. Losses at the gene ends were 1 base for V and 5 bases for J; bases not matched to a gene: 6. The germline V gene encodes CDR1 MDHEN and CDR2 SYDVKM. CDR3 amino acids: CASSLYRTSGTHEQYF. The CDR3 nucleotides read TGTGCCAGCAGTTTATACCGGACTAGCGGGACCCACGAGCAGTACTTC.